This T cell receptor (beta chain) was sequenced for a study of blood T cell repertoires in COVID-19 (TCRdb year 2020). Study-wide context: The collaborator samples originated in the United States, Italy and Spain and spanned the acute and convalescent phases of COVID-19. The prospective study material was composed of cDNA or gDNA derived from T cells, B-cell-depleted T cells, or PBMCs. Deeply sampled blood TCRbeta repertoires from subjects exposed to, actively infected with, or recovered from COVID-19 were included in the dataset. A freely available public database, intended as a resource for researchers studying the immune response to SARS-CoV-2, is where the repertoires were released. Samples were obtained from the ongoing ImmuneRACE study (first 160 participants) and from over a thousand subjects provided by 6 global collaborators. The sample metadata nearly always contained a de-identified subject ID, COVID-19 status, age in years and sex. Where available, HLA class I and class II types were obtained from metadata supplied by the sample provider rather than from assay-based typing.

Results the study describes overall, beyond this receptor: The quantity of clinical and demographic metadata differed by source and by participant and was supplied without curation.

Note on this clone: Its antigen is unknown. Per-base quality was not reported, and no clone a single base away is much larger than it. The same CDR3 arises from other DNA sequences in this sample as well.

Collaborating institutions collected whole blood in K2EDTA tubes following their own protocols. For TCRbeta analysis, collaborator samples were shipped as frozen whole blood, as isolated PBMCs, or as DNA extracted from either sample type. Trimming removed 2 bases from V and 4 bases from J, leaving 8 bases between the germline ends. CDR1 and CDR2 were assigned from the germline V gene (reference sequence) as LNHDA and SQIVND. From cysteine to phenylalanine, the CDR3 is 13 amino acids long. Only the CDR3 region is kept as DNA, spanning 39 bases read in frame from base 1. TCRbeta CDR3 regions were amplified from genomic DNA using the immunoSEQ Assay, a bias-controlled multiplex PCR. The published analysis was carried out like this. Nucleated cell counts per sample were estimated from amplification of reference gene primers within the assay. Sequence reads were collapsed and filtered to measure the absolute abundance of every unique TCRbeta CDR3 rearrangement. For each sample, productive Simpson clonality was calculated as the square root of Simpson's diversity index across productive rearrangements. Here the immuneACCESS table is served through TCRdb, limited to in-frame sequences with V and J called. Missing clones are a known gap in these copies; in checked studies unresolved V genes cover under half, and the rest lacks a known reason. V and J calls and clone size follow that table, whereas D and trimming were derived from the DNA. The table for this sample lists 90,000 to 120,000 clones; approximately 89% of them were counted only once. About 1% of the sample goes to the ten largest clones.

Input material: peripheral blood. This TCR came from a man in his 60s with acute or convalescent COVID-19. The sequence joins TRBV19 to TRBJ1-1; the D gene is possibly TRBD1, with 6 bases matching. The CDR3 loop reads CASSIQGSTEAFF. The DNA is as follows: TGTGCCAGTAGTATACAGGGGAGCACTGAAGCTTTCTTT.